This T cell receptor (beta chain) was identified in a study of blood T cell repertoires in COVID-19. Study-level background: Samples taken during acute and convalescent COVID-19 were collected in the United States, Italy and Spain. PBMCs, B-cell-depleted T cells, or T cells were the source of the cDNA or gDNA that made up the material.

Those designated as exposed participants met a COVID-19 case within 2 weeks before study entry. Original handling: Quantification of nucleated cells was approximated via reference gene primer amplification. Sequencing was performed with immunoSEQ multiplex PCR; in TCRdb, only in-frame clones are kept and a portion is missing. That table is the source of V, J and clone size, and D and trimming were worked out from the DNA. The table lists 330,000 or so clones, roughly 90% of them singletons. CDR1 and CDR2 from the germline V gene are SEHNR and FQNEAQ (reference sequence). V gave up 3 bases and J gave up 0 bases; unmatched junction bases: 3. The CDR3 consists of 15 residues.

The TCR sequence derives from a woman in her thirties who had been exposed to COVID-19. The sequenced sample consisted of PBMCs or T cells enriched from blood (not recorded which). The rearrangement links TRBV7-9 to TRBJ1-1, with TRBD1 identical over 8 bases. The CDR3, as DNA: TGTGCCAGCAGCTTTCAGGGGGCCTTGAACACTGAAGCTTTCTTT. Amino acid sequence: CASSFQGALNTEAFF.